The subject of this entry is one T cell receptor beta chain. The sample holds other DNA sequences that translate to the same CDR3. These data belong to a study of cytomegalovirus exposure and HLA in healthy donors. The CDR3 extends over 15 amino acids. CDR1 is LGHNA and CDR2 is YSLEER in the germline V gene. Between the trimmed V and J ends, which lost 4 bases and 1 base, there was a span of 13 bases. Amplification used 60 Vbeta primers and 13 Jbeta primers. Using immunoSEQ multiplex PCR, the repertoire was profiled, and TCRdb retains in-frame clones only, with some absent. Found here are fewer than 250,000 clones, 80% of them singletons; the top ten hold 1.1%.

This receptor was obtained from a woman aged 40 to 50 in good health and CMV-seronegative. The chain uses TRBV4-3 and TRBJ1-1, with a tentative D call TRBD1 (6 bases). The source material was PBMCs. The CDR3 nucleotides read TGCGCCAGCAGCCCTACTTCGACAGGGAACACTGAAGCTTTCTTT. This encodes CASSPTSTGNTEAFF.